The 29 T cell receptor beta chains below come from one sample, sequenced in a study of blood T cell repertoires in COVID-19. Sequenced by immunoSEQ multiplex PCR; TCRdb stores in-frame clones only, minus some. The table includes fewer than 65,000 clones, 89% detected once. The source material was peripheral blood. These receptors were collected from a man in his sixties with acute or convalescent COVID-19.

The chain joins TRBV6-6 to TRBJ1-2, with 7 bases that match TRBD1. In germline, CDR1 is MNHNY, CDR2 SVGAGI (reference sequence). With 10 bases clipped from V and 4 bases from J, the junction kept 3 bases outside the gene matches. This CDR3 contains 11 residues. CDR3 sequence: CATGTVYGYTF. The CDR3, as DNA: TGTGCCACCGGGACAGTCTATGGCTACACCTTC.

This chain connects TRBV18 to TRBJ1-1, with D perhaps TRBD1 (6 bases). CDR3 length equals 14 residues. The V and J ends lost 4 bases and 0 bases respectively, with 9 bases between them. The germline V gene has CDR1 KGHSH and CDR2 LQKENI. The CDR3 DNA sequence: TGTGCCAGCTCACTCGACAGGCTGAACACTGAAGCTTTCTTT. It yields the protein CASSLDRLNTEAFF. Variable domain in full (rest from reference TRBV18 and TRBJ1-1): NAGVMQNPRHLVRRRGQEARLRCSPMKGHSHVYWYRQLPEEGLKFMVYLQKENIIDESGMPKERFSAEFPKEGPSILRIQQVVRGDSAAYFCASSLDRLNTEAFFGQGTRLTVV.

This rearrangement joins TRBV14 to TRBJ2-1; maybe TRBD1 (6 bases). The V and J ends lost 0 bases and 4 bases respectively, with 19 bases between them. The CDR3 covers 18 residues. Germline V CDR1 and CDR2: SGHDN, FVKESK. The CDR3 DNA sequence: TGTGCCAGCAGCCAAGATCGGTTGGGGGCTACTCATTACAATGAGCAGTTCTTC. Its protein product is CASSQDRLGATHYNEQFF. The variable domain in full, completed from reference TRBV14 and TRBJ2-1, reads EAGVTQFPSHSVIEKGQTVTLRCDPISGHDNLYWYRRVMGKEIKFLLHFVKESKQDESGMPNNRFLAERTGGTYSTLKVQPAELEDSGVYFCASSQDRLGATHYNEQFFGPGTRLTVL.

Details on this clone: The germline gene is not matched at one end of the junction; a read error may be the cause. The V gene is TRBV19, the J gene TRBJ1-5; D not certain. This CDR3 is built from 12 residues. Per germline, CDR1 LNHDA and CDR2 SQIVND (reference sequence). In nucleotides, the CDR3 is TGTGCCAGTAGTGTAAGCAAACAGCCCCAGCATTTT. It translates to CASSVSKQPQHF.

J is TRBJ2-2 and V is TRBV24-1; 8 nucleotides agree with TRBD1. V lost 9 bases, J lost 4 bases, and 0 bases stayed unmatched. Looked up from germline, CDR1 is KGHDR and CDR2 is SFDVKD. The CDR3 runs 12 residues. CDR3 sequence: CATGQGTGELFF. The CDR3 coding sequence is TGTGCCACCGGACAGGGCACCGGGGAGCTGTTTTTT.

The CDR3 coding sequence is TGTGCCACCAGCAGGGAGGGGGCAAGGAATTCACCCCTCCACTTT. Encoded protein: CATSREGARNSPLHF. The rearrangement links TRBV15 to TRBJ1-6; 7 bases line up with TRBD1. The CDR3 totals 15 residues. Per germline, CDR1 LNHNV and CDR2 YYDKDF (reference sequence). Trimming removed 3 bases from V and 7 bases from J; junction bases left unmatched: 6.

V usage is TRBV6-5 and J usage is TRBJ2-1; D uncertain. V dropped 6 bases and J dropped 1 base, with 4 bases sitting between them. This CDR3 contains 12 residues. Germline lookup yields CDR1 MNHEY and CDR2 SVGAGI. The CDR3 sequence is CASSLSYNEQFF. The CDR3 bases are TGTGCCAGCAGCCTGTCCTACAATGAGCAGTTCTTC.

This rearrangement joins TRBV7-3 to TRBJ2-5; D call uncertain. V dropped 0 bases and J dropped 5 bases, with 13 bases sitting between them. The CDR3 contains 15 residues. Germline V lookup: CDR1 SGHTA, CDR2 FQGTGA. This chain's CDR3 is CASSLTSETGETQYF. The DNA of the CDR3 is TGTGCCAGCAGCTTAACGTCAGAGACCGGGGAGACCCAGTACTTC.

This clone appeared a single time. The chain uses TRBV18 and TRBJ1-6; D is undetermined. There are 16 residues in the CDR3. Germline V CDR1 and CDR2: KGHSH, LQKENI. V lost 6 bases and J lost 0, with 12 bases in between. The CDR3 coding sequence is TGTGCCAGCTCGTTCGCGGTGAGCTCCTATAATTCACCCCTCCACTTT. Its translation is CASSFAVSSYNSPLHF.

The rearrangement links TRBV7-2 to TRBJ2-6; D perhaps matches TRBD1 (5 bases). V was trimmed by 3 bases and J by 3 bases, leaving 9 bases between them. The CDR3 totals 15 residues. Germline V CDR1 and CDR2: SGHTA, FQGNSA. The DNA for the CDR3 is TGTGCCAGCAGCTTTCAGGGTGGTGGGGCCAACGTCCTGACTTTC. Translated, it gives CASSFQGGGANVLTF.

Only one count was recorded for this clone. V and J are TRBV5-1 and TRBJ2-3; the D gene is possibly TRBD1 (5 bases). V lost 4 bases and J lost 3, with 15 bases in between. This CDR3 spans 15 amino acids. Germline V gene data show CDR1 as SGHRS and CDR2 as YFSETQ. The CDR3 region is CASSPDSETTDTQYF. CDR3 coding DNA: TGCGCCAGCAGCCCTGACAGCGAAACAACAGATACGCAGTATTTT. Using reference TRBV5-1 and TRBJ2-3 for the parts outside the CDR3, the full variable domain is KAGVTQTPRYLIKTRGQQVTLSCSPISGHRSVSWYQQTPGQGLQFLFEYFSETQRNKGNFPGRFSGRQFSNSRSEMNVSTLELGDSALYLCASSPDSETTDTQYFGPGTRLTVL.

The chain carries TRBV7-3 and TRBJ2-3; 9 bases are shared with TRBD2. This CDR3 is 16 amino acids long. CDR1 and CDR2 (germline): SGHTA, FQGTGA. Unmatched junction bases numbered 2, after V lost 0 bases and J lost 1 base. CDR3 in amino acids: CASSLTSGSRTDTQYF. As DNA, the CDR3 is TGTGCCAGCAGCTTAACTAGCGGGAGCCGCACAGATACGCAGTATTTT.

This chain links TRBV7-2 with TRBJ2-7, with D tentatively TRBD2 (6 bases). The CDR3 sequence is 15 residues long. Trimming stripped 0 bases from V and 4 bases from J, with 13 bases between. The germline gives CDR1 SGHTA, CDR2 FQGNSA. The CDR3 nucleotides read TGTGCCAGCAGCTTAGCGGGACTCGGTTTGTACGAGCAGTACTTC. It translates to CASSLAGLGLYEQYF.

The J gene is TRBJ1-2, the V gene TRBV11-2, with 7 bases that match TRBD1. In germline, CDR1 is SGHAT, CDR2 FQNNGV. The ends lost 6 bases at V and 4 bases at J; junction bases unmatched: 5. The CDR3 has 13 amino acids. CDR3 sequence reads: CASSADRAYGYTF. CDR3 nucleotide sequence: TGTGCCAGCAGTGCAGACAGGGCCTATGGCTACACCTTC. Together with reference TRBV11-2 and TRBJ1-2, the CDR3 gives the full variable domain: EAGVAQSPRYKIIEKRQSVAFWCNPISGHATLYWYQQILGQGPKLLIQFQNNGVVDDSQLPKDRFSAERLKGVDSTLKIQPAKLEDSAVYLCASSADRAYGYTFGSGTRLTVV.

The rearrangement uses TRBV24-1 and TRBJ2-2; TRBD2 matches at 7 bases. Per the germline V gene, CDR1 is KGHDR and CDR2 is SFDVKD. The trim removed 0 bases at V and 3 bases at J, leaving 3 bases unmatched. The CDR3 sequence is 16 residues long. The CDR3 sequence is CATSDLGLADTGELFF. Here the CDR3 DNA reads TGTGCCACCAGTGATTTGGGTCTAGCGGACACCGGGGAGCTGTTTTTT.

This clone was seen just once. The chain is built from TRBV13 and TRBJ1-4; 9 positions agree with TRBD1. The CDR3 has 16 amino acids. V was clipped by 4 bases and J by 4 bases; unmatched bases: 7. Germline assignment: CDR1 PRHDT and CDR2 FYEKMQ (reference sequence). CDR3 DNA sequence: TGTGCCAGCAGCTCGCCTCTGACAGGGGGTAATGAAAAACTGTTTTTT. This sequence encodes CASSSPLTGGNEKLFF. The variable domain in full, completed from reference TRBV13 and TRBJ1-4, reads AAGVIQSPRHLIKEKRETATLKCYPIPRHDTVYWYQQGPGQDPQFLISFYEKMQSDKGSIPDRFSAQQFSDYHSELNMSSLELGDSALYFCASSSPLTGGNEKLFFGSGTQLSVL.

The rearrangement uses TRBV24-1 and TRBJ2-1; tentative D call: TRBD2 (6 bases). Germline V gives CDR1 KGHDR, CDR2 SFDVKD. The V end lost 0 bases, the J end lost 7 bases, and 9 bases lay between the germline ends. The CDR3 is 14 amino acids. CDR3 nucleotide sequence: TGTGCCACCAGTGATTTGACTAGCTGGAATGAGCAGTTCTTC. Its translation is CATSDLTSWNEQFF.

The V and J genes are TRBV10-2 and TRBJ1-1; possibly TRBD1 for D (5 bases). Trimming shortened V by 2 bases and J by 2 bases, and 9 bases separated the two germline ends. This CDR3 region has 14 residues. Germline CDR1 reads WSHSY; CDR2 reads SAAADI. CDR3 sequence reads: CASSERGRNTEAFF. The CDR3 region has the DNA TGCGCCAGCAGTGAGAGGGGCAGAAACACTGAAGCTTTCTTT.

The genes are TRBV27 and TRBJ2-1; TRBD1 agrees at 10 bases. This CDR3 is 17 amino acids long. V shed 3 bases and J 7 bases; nucleotides not matched to a gene: 12. Looked up from germline, CDR1 is MNHEY and CDR2 is SMNVEV (reference sequence). CDR3 loop: CASSFPSGTGVVNEQFF. The CDR3 DNA is TGTGCCAGCAGTTTCCCATCCGGGACAGGGGTTGTAAATGAGCAGTTCTTC.

The chain combines TRBV24-1 with TRBJ2-3; D unclear. The CDR3 consists of 12 residues. Trimming took off 4 bases at V and 4 bases at J, with 5 bases between the two ends. Germline V gene lookup returns CDR1 KGHDR and CDR2 SFDVKD. CDR3 loop: CATSDRPDTQYF. In nucleotides, the CDR3 is TGTGCCACCAGTGACAGGCCAGATACGCAGTATTTT.

The chain links TRBV5-1 to TRBJ2-3, with TRBD2 as a possible D gene (6 bases). The CDR3 is made up of 17 amino acids. V was cut by 2 bases and J by 1 base, with 17 bases left in between. The germline CDR1 and CDR2 sequences are SGHRS and YFSETQ. The CDR3 DNA is TGCGCCAGCAGCTTCAATAGCGGCGGCCAGGGCACAGATACGCAGTATTTT. Protein sequence: CASSFNSGGQGTDTQYF.

The J gene is TRBJ2-7, the V gene TRBV6-5; 8 nucleotides line up with TRBD2. The trim removed 6 bases at V and 5 bases at J, leaving 12 bases unmatched. From germline, CDR1 is MNHEY and CDR2 SVGAGI. The length of the CDR3 is 15 residues. The CDR3 nucleotides read TGTGCCAGCAGCCGGCCACTGGCGGGGGGCCACGAGCAGTACTTC. Its translation is CASSRPLAGGHEQYF.

This clone was seen a few times. The V and J genes are TRBV6-1 and TRBJ2-4; TRBD2 is a possible D gene (7 bases). The CDR3 sequence is 19 residues long. Trimming removed 1 base from V and 0 bases from J, with 19 bases in between. Germline V gene data show CDR1 as MNHNS and CDR2 as SASEGT. CDR3 nucleotides: TGTGCCAGCAGTGAAGAGAACGGGGGGCAGAAACTAGCCAAAAACATTCAGTACTTC. This sequence encodes CASSEENGGQKLAKNIQYF.

V is TRBV6-5 and J is TRBJ1-6; D gene uncertain. CDR1 is MNHEY and CDR2 is SVGAGI in the germline V gene. The CDR3 extends over 14 amino acids. V gave up 6 bases and J gave up 7 bases, with 13 bases separating them. This chain's CDR3 is CASRSGLNNSPLHF. CDR3 bases: TGTGCCAGCAGATCCGGACTGAACAATTCACCCCTCCACTTT.

The V gene is TRBV12-3 or TRBV12-4, the J gene TRBJ1-5; a possible D gene is TRBD1 (5 bases). The CDR3 is 13 amino acids. V lost 3 bases to trimming and J lost 7 bases, with 10 bases between them. This CDR3 is CASSFGGWQPQHF. The CDR3 DNA reads TGTGCCAGCAGTTTCGGGGGTTGGCAGCCCCAGCATTTT.

The chain employs TRBV24-1 and TRBJ1-1; D remains unclear. Germline CDR1 and CDR2: KGHDR and SFDVKD. The CDR3 has 12 residues. Trimming removed 2 bases from V and 6 bases from J, with 6 bases in between. CDR3 nucleotide sequence: TGTGCCACCAGTGATTCGGGTTCTGAAGCTTTCTTT. This gives the protein CATSDSGSEAFF.

V gene TRBV27 combines with J gene TRBJ2-4, with D perhaps TRBD1 (6 bases). Trimming pared 4 bases from V and 0 bases from J, leaving 13 bases between. Germline CDR1 MNHEY, CDR2 SMNVEV (reference sequence). The CDR3 sequence is 16 residues long. CDR3 in amino acids: CASSSRTALAKNIQYF. The CDR3 DNA is TGTGCCAGCAGTTCGAGGACAGCACTAGCCAAAAACATTCAGTACTTC.

This chain uses TRBV29-1 with TRBJ2-7; D is unclear. Trimming took off 4 bases at V and 2 bases at J, with 9 bases between the two ends. The CDR3 contains 12 residues. Germline CDR1 is SQVTM and CDR2 is ANQGSEA. In nucleotides, the CDR3 is TGCAGCGTTGGAATGACACCCTACGAGCAGTACTTC. This codes for CSVGMTPYEQYF.

The chain employs TRBV27 and TRBJ1-4; D may be TRBD1 (6 bases). The CDR3 is made up of 15 amino acids. Germline V CDR1 and CDR2: MNHEY, SMNVEV (reference sequence). V gave up 7 bases and J gave up 3 bases, with 15 bases separating them. The CDR3 DNA reads as TGTGCCAGCACACGGCAGGGGTGGGCTAATGAAAAACTGTTTTTT. It yields the protein CASTRQGWANEKLFF.